This T cell receptor (beta chain) was sequenced in a study of monozygotic twins with cystic fibrosis. Study-level information: Around 3 micrograms of fragmented DNA underwent roughly 15 PCR cycles for library preparation. Notes on the study in general: V usage most resembled the co-twin in 13 of 16 pairs. Unrelated CF individuals shared fewer identical clonotypes than monozygotic CF twins.

This clone was recorded only once. Its target is unknown. Here immunoSEQ multiplex PCR was the method, and the copy in TCRdb shows in-frame clones only, minus some. The sample consists of tens of thousands of clones, about 90% of them appearing once. V lost 3 bases and J lost 0, with 15 bases in between. Germline V gene data show CDR1 as SEHNR and CDR2 as FQNEAQ (reference sequence). The CDR3 extends over 16 amino acids. Sequencing used blood. V gene TRBV7-9 combines with J gene TRBJ2-7; either TRBD1 or TRBD2 may supply D (5 bases each). The source of this sequence is a boy aged 2 to 10 with cystic fibrosis. The CDR3 nucleotides are TGTGCCAGCAGCTTGGGGGAAGGGTGGGACTCCTACGAGCAGTACTTC. Its translation is CASSLGEGWDSYEQYF. The complete variable domain, with remaining parts taken from reference TRBV7-9 and TRBJ2-7, reads DTGVSQNPRHKITKRGQNVTFRCDPISEHNRLYWYRQTLGQGPEFLTYFQNEAQLEKSRLLSDRFSAERPKGSFSTLEIQRTEQGDSAMYLCASSLGEGWDSYEQYFGPGTRLTVT.